This T cell receptor (beta chain) was recorded in a study of blood T cell repertoires in COVID-19. Background on the study: The analysed material was cDNA or gDNA that came from T cells, B-cell-depleted T cells, or PBMCs.

CDR3 length: 17 residues. The trim removed 4 bases at V and 4 bases at J, leaving 7 bases unmatched. Germline CDR1 is SGHAT and CDR2 is FQNNGV. As handled by the study authors: Estimated nucleated cell counts came from reference gene primer amplification. The table came from immunoSEQ multiplex PCR; TCRdb's copy has only in-frame clones and leaves some out. The V and J calls and clone size are taken from that table; D and trimming were inferred from the DNA. The sample lists approximately 170,000 clones, 65% to 80% occurring once. The source material was peripheral blood. V is TRBV11-2 and J is TRBJ2-1; 13 positions agree with TRBD2. This receptor was taken from a woman aged 45-65 years with acute or convalescent COVID-19. Here the CDR3 reads CASSSTSGGARYNEQFF. CDR3 DNA: TGTGCCAGCAGCTCCACTAGCGGGGGGGCCAGATACAATGAGCAGTTCTTC. Combining the CDR3 with reference TRBV11-2 and TRBJ2-1 gives the whole variable domain EAGVAQSPRYKIIEKRQSVAFWCNPISGHATLYWYQQILGQGPKLLIQFQNNGVVDDSQLPKDRFSAERLKGVDSTLKIQPAKLEDSAVYLCASSSTSGGARYNEQFFGPGTRLTVL.